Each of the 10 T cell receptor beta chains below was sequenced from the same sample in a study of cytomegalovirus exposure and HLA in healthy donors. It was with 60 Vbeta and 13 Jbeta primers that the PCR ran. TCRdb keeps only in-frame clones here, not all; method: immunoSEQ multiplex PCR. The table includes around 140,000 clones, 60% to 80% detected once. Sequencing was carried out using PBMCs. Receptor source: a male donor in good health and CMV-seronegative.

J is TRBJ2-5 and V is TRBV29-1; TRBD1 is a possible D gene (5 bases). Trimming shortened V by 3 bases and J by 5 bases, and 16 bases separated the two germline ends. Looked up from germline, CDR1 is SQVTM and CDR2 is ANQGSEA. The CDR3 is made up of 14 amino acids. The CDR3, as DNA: TGCAGCGTTGAGCCGGCAGGGCTCGGGGAGACCCAGTACTTC. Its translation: CSVEPAGLGETQYF.

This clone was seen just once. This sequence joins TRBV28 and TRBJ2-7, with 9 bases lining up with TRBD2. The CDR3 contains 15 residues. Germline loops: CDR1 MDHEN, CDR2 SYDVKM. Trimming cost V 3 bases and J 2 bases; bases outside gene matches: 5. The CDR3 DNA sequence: TGTGCCAGCAGTTTCCCTAGCGGGATTACCTACGAGCAGTACTTC. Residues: CASSFPSGITYEQYF.

The CDR3 DNA reads TGTGCTAGAATGACTAGCGGGGGACAAGAGACCCAGTACTTC. It codes for CARMTSGGQETQYF. V and J are TRBV12-5 and TRBJ2-5, with 12 bases identical to TRBD2. Germline CDR1 LGHNT, CDR2 FRNRAP. The CDR3 spans 14 residues. Trimming cost V 9 bases and J 2 bases; bases outside gene matches: 4.

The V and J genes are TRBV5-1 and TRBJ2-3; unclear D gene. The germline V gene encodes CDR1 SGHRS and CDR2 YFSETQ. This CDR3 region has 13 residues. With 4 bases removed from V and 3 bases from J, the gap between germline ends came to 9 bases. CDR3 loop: CASSPLGTDTQYF. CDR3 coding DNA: TGCGCCAGCAGCCCCCTAGGTACAGATACGCAGTATTTT.

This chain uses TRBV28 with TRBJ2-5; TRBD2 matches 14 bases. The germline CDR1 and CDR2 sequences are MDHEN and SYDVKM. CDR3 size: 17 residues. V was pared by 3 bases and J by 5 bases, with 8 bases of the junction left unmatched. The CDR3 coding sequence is TGTGCCAGCAGTTTGGGGGGACTAGCGGGAGCTGAGGAGACCCAGTACTTC. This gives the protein CASSLGGLAGAEETQYF.

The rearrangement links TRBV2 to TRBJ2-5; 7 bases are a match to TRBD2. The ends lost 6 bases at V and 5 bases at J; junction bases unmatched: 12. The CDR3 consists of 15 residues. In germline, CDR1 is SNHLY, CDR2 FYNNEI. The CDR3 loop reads CASRDSGGSKETQYF. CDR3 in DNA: TGTGCCAGCAGGGATTCAGGCGGGAGCAAGGAGACCCAGTACTTC.

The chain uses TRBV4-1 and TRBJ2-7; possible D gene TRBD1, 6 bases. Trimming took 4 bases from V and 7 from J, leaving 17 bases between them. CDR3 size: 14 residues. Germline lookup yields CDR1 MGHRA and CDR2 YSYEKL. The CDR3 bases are TGCGCCAGCAGCCCATCACAGGGCCCTTTGGAGCAGTACTTC. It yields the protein CASSPSQGPLEQYF.

CDR3 sequence reads: CASIPDVGGRELFF. CDR3 DNA sequence: TGTGCCAGCATTCCGGACGTCGGGGGTCGGGAGCTGTTTTTT. This chain connects TRBV6-5 to TRBJ2-2, with a weak D call TRBD2 (6 bases). The germline CDR1 and CDR2 sequences are MNHEY and SVGAGI. This CDR3 has 14 amino acids. V gave up 7 bases and J gave up 9 bases, with 18 bases separating them.

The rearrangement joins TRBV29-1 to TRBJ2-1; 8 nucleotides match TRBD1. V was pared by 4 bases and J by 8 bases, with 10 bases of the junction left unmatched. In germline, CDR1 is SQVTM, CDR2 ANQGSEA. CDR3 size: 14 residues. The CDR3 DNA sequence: TGCAGCGTTGTGGACAGGGTGAGGGGAGATGAGCAGTTCTTC. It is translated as CSVVDRVRGDEQFF.

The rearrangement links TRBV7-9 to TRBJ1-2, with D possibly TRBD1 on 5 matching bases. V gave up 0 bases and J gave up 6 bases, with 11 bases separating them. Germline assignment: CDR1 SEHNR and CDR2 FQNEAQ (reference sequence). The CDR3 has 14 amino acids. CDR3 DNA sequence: TGTGCCAGCAGCTTAGCGCGGCAGGGTGATGGCTACACCTTC. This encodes CASSLARQGDGYTF.